These 27 T cell receptor beta chains share one sample of origin, sequenced in a study of blood T cell repertoires in COVID-19. Method: immunoSEQ multiplex PCR; TCRdb's copy keeps in-frame clones and lacks some. The sample records a few hundred thousand clones, approximately 85% being singletons. The sample was peripheral blood. The receptor source for this set is a man aged 40-49 years with acute or convalescent COVID-19.

The rearrangement links TRBV4-2 to TRBJ2-6; 7 nucleotides align to TRBD2. Trimming removed 1 base from V and 0 bases from J; junction bases left unmatched: 0. Germline V gene sequence: CDR1 LGHNA, CDR2 YNFKEQ. The CDR3 sequence is 16 residues long. The CDR3 here is CASSQAGGSGANVLTF. The CDR3, as DNA: TGTGCCAGCAGCCAAGCGGGGGGCTCTGGGGCCAACGTCCTGACTTTC.

The J gene is TRBJ2-1, the V gene TRBV24-1, with 9 bases that match TRBD1. The CDR3 covers 15 residues. CDR1 KGHDR and CDR2 SFDVKD come from the germline V gene. The junction had 6 bases not matched to a gene; V was cut back by 4 bases and J by 6 bases. The CDR3 DNA sequence: TGTGCCACCAGTGACCCGGGACAGGGAGGCAATGAGCAGTTCTTC. Amino acid sequence: CATSDPGQGGNEQFF.

The chain recombines TRBV28 with TRBJ2-2, with D tentatively TRBD1 (6 bases). V was trimmed by 6 bases and J by 3 bases, leaving 11 bases between them. CDR3 size: 14 residues. Germline CDR1 MDHEN, CDR2 SYDVKM. Written as DNA, the CDR3 is TGTGCCAGCAGACCCCACAGGGACACCGGGGAGCTGTTTTTT. Protein sequence: CASRPHRDTGELFF. The whole variable domain, filled in from reference TRBV28 and TRBJ2-2, reads DVKVTQSSRYLVKRTGEKVFLECVQDMDHENMFWYRQDPGLGLRLIYFSYDVKMKEKGDIPEGYSVSREKKERFSLILESASTNQTSMYLCASRPHRDTGELFFGEGSRLTVL.

This chain uses TRBV7-9 with TRBJ2-1; 9 bases agree with TRBD2. The CDR3 runs 17 residues. V was pared by 3 bases and J by 7 bases, with 13 bases of the junction left unmatched. CDR1 and CDR2 from the germline V gene are SEHNR and FQNEAQ (reference sequence). The CDR3 loop is CASSLTSGAGSGNEQFF. In DNA form, the CDR3 reads TGTGCCAGCAGCTTGACTAGCGGTGCAGGAAGTGGAAATGAGCAGTTCTTC. Full variable domain (missing parts from reference TRBV7-9 and TRBJ2-1): DTGVSQNPRHKITKRGQNVTFRCDPISEHNRLYWYRQTLGQGPEFLTYFQNEAQLEKSRLLSDRFSAERPKGSFSTLEIQRTEQGDSAMYLCASSLTSGAGSGNEQFFGPGTRLTVL.

The rearrangement links TRBV5-1 to TRBJ2-3; TRBD1 is a possible D gene (7 bases). CDR3 length: 13 amino acids. V was trimmed by 6 bases and J by 0 bases, leaving 8 bases between them. The germline V gene encodes CDR1 SGHRS and CDR2 YFSETQ. The DNA of the CDR3 is TGCGCCAGCACAGGGGGGAGCACAGATACGCAGTATTTT. It translates to CASTGGSTDTQYF.

The V and J genes are TRBV28 and TRBJ1-1; 9 bases align to TRBD1. Germline V CDR1 and CDR2: MDHEN, SYDVKM. The V gene end was trimmed by 4 bases and the J gene end by 6 bases; junction bases not matched to a gene: 9. CDR3 length equals 15 residues. The CDR3 DNA sequence: TGTGCCAGCAGTTCTACGACAGGGGGTCTTTCTGAAGCTTTCTTT. Translated: CASSSTTGGLSEAFF. Combining the CDR3 with reference TRBV28 and TRBJ1-1 gives the whole variable domain DVKVTQSSRYLVKRTGEKVFLECVQDMDHENMFWYRQDPGLGLRLIYFSYDVKMKEKGDIPEGYSVSREKKERFSLILESASTNQTSMYLCASSSTTGGLSEAFFGQGTRLTVV.

The chain employs TRBV6-5 and TRBJ1-4; D is uncertain. The CDR3 has 15 amino acids. V shed 7 bases and J shed 4 bases, with 16 bases lying between them. CDR1 and CDR2 from the germline V gene are MNHEY and SVGAGI. In DNA, the CDR3 is TGTGCCAGCACCCGGGGAGGGATCGGTAATGAAAAACTGTTTTTT. Amino acids: CASTRGGIGNEKLFF.

The sample holds a few counts of this clone. For the CDR3, the DNA is TGTGCCAGCAGCTCCCAGGACAGGGGGAGCACTGAAGCTTTCTTT. Encoded protein: CASSSQDRGSTEAFF. The gene calls are TRBV11-1 and TRBJ1-1, with TRBD1 matching over 10 bases. With 4 bases clipped from V and 4 bases from J, the junction kept 6 bases outside the gene matches. The CDR3 is made up of 15 amino acids. CDR1 SGHAT and CDR2 FQDESV come from the germline V gene (reference sequence).

V and J are TRBV25-1 and TRBJ1-6; D is possibly TRBD1 (5 bases). V lost 4 bases and J lost 7, with 14 bases in between. This CDR3 is built from 15 residues. Germline values: CDR1 MGHDK, CDR2 SYGVNS. CDR3 sequence: CASSGPQGRNSPLHF. In DNA form, the CDR3 reads TGTGCCAGCAGTGGTCCTCAGGGCAGGAATTCACCCCTCCACTTT. Looking up the rest from reference TRBV25-1 and TRBJ1-6 gives the full variable domain: EADIYQTPRYLVIGTGKKITLECSQTMGHDKMYWYQQDPGMELHLIHYSYGVNSTEKGDLSSESTVSRIRTEHFPLTLESARPSHTSQYLCASSGPQGRNSPLHFGNGTRLTVT.

About this clone itself: The junction does not match germline at one end; this may be a read error. The chain combines TRBV19 with TRBJ1-1, with TRBD1 as a possible D gene (6 bases). The germline gives CDR1 LNHDA, CDR2 SQIVND (reference sequence). The CDR3 covers 14 residues. Here the CDR3 reads CASTIPRGNTEAFF. As DNA, the CDR3 is TGTGCCAGTACTATACCCAGGGGCAACACTGAAGCTTTCTTT.

The chain links TRBV5-1 to TRBJ1-2; D may be TRBD1 (5 bases). Looked up from germline, CDR1 is SGHRS and CDR2 is YFSETQ. The V gene lost 0 bases and the J gene lost 7 bases, with 10 bases spanning the gap. This CDR3 spans 13 amino acids. The chain's CDR3 is CASSLGKGSGYTF. In DNA form, the CDR3 reads TGCGCCAGCAGCTTGGGAAAGGGGTCTGGCTACACCTTC.

V is TRBV6-2 or TRBV6-3 and J is TRBJ2-3, with 8 bases matching TRBD2. CDR1 and CDR2 (germline): MNHEY, SVGEGT. V was pared by 1 base and J by 5 bases, with 2 bases of the junction left unmatched. The CDR3 is 14 amino acids. CDR3 sequence reads: CASSYYGGEDTQYF. CDR3 nucleotides: TGTGCCAGCAGTTACTACGGGGGGGAAGATACGCAGTATTTT.

This clone occurred once. Other DNA sequences in the sample encode the same CDR3. The chain combines TRBV19 with TRBJ1-1, with D uncertain. CDR1 LNHDA and CDR2 SQIVND come from the germline V gene (reference sequence). The length of the CDR3 is 14 residues. The V gene lost 0 bases and the J gene lost 1 base, with 6 bases spanning the gap. The DNA of the CDR3 is TGTGCCAGTAGTATAGATTCAGGGAACACTGAAGCTTTCTTT. Protein sequence: CASSIDSGNTEAFF.

This sequence joins TRBV5-5 and TRBJ1-5, with D possibly TRBD1 on 6 matching bases. CDR3 length equals 14 residues. CDR1 is SGHKS and CDR2 is YYEKEE in the germline V gene (reference sequence). The V end lost 2 bases, the J end lost 2 bases, and 8 bases lay between the germline ends. The CDR3 nucleotides are TGTGCCAGCAGCTTACAGGGAGGCAATCAGCCCCAGCATTTT. Translated, it gives CASSLQGGNQPQHF. The entire variable domain, with the rest obtained from reference TRBV5-5 and TRBJ1-5, is as follows: DAGVTQSPTHLIKTRGQQVTLRCSPISGHKSVSWYQQVLGQGPQFIFQYYEKEERGRGNFPDRFSARQFPNYSSELNVNALLLGDSALYLCASSLQGGNQPQHFGDGTRLSIL.

This chain uses TRBV2 with TRBJ1-6, with D perhaps matching TRBD1 (6 bases). The length of the CDR3 is 16 residues. The ends were cut back, 6 bases at V and 6 bases at J, with 18 bases in the middle. Germline V gene data show CDR1 as SNHLY and CDR2 as FYNNEI. In DNA, the CDR3 is TGTGCCAGCAGGATTGGTCGGACAGACTTTAATTCACCCCTCCACTTT. Residues: CASRIGRTDFNSPLHF. The variable domain in full, completed from reference TRBV2 and TRBJ1-6, reads EPEVTQTPSHQVTQMGQEVILRCVPISNHLYFYWYRQILGQKVEFLVSFYNNEISEKSEIFDDQFSVERPDGSNFTLKIRSTKLEDSAMYFCASRIGRTDFNSPLHFGNGTRLTVT.

The count of this clone is one. The chain recombines TRBV11-2 with TRBJ1-1, with 7 bases that match TRBD1. V shed 11 bases, J shed 1 base, and the junction held 4 bases outside the gene matches. CDR3 length: 12 residues. Germline CDR1 and CDR2: SGHAT and FQNNGV. CDR3 sequence reads: CARGTANTEAFF. The CDR3, as DNA: TGTGCCCGAGGGACAGCGAACACTGAAGCTTTCTTT.

The V call is TRBV27, the J call TRBJ1-2; D uncertain. Germline values: CDR1 MNHEY, CDR2 SMNVEV (reference sequence). The CDR3 covers 13 residues. The germline V and J ends were trimmed by 7 bases and 3 bases, with 12 bases remaining between them. The CDR3 reads CASIGAGDYGYTF. The CDR3, as DNA: TGTGCCAGCATCGGCGCGGGTGACTATGGCTACACCTTC.

This clone has ten or more counts. This chain joins TRBV19 and TRBJ2-7; D possibly corresponds to TRBD2 (7 bases). Trimming shortened V by 3 bases and J by 4 bases, and 16 bases separated the two germline ends. The CDR3 is 15 residues long. CDR1 and CDR2 (germline): LNHDA, SQIVND (reference sequence). In nucleotides, the CDR3 is TGTGCCAGTAGTATCAACAGGGAGGGGGTTTACGAGCAGTACTTC. Translation gives CASSINREGVYEQYF.

V is TRBV24-1 and J is TRBJ1-2; possibly TRBD1 for D (6 bases). V lost 5 bases, J lost 8 bases, and 8 bases lay in between. Germline CDR1 and CDR2: KGHDR and SFDVKD. CDR3 length: 11 residues. The CDR3 is CATSAGVGYTF. The CDR3 DNA reads TGTGCCACCAGTGCAGGGGTCGGCTACACCTTC.

The rearrangement links TRBV19 to TRBJ1-5; D not certain. Trimming stripped 6 bases from V and 11 bases from J, with 17 bases between. The germline gives CDR1 LNHDA, CDR2 SQIVND (reference sequence). There are 13 residues in the CDR3. The CDR3: CASRRDFVEAQHF. DNA of the CDR3: TGTGCCAGTAGGAGAGACTTCGTCGAAGCCCAGCATTTT. The entire variable domain, with the rest obtained from reference TRBV19 and TRBJ1-5, is as follows: DGGITQSPKYLFRKEGQNVTLSCEQNLNHDAMYWYRQDPGQGLRLIYYSQIVNDFQKGDIAEGYSVSREKKESFPLTVTSAQKNPTAFYLCASRRDFVEAQHFGDGTRLSIL.

In this sample, this clone turned up a few times. The V and J genes are TRBV11-3 and TRBJ2-5; TRBD1 might be the D (5 bases). Trimming cost V 5 bases and J 2 bases, with 9 bases left between them. CDR1 and CDR2 from the germline V gene are SGHNT and YENEEA. This CDR3 region has 13 residues. The CDR3 DNA reads as TGTGCCAGCAGCCCAGGGAATCAAGAGACCCAGTACTTC. It specifies CASSPGNQETQYF.

This chain links TRBV2 with TRBJ1-6; D call uncertain. Trimming stripped 0 bases from V and 9 bases from J, with 12 bases between. Germline V gene sequence: CDR1 SNHLY, CDR2 FYNNEI. The CDR3 loop spans 15 amino acids. CDR3 coding DNA: TGTGCCAGCAGTGAAGCGGGCCGCGGGAGTTCACCCCTCCACTTT. Amino acids: CASSEAGRGSSPLHF.

This clone was seen a few times. This chain connects TRBV19 to TRBJ2-6; 8 nucleotides match TRBD1. V lost 7 bases and J lost 0; bases outside the gene matches: 11. CDR1 is LNHDA and CDR2 is SQIVND in the germline V gene (reference sequence). The CDR3 has 18 amino acids. The CDR3 loop is CASTNLGTGDSGANVLTF. The CDR3 DNA is TGTGCCAGTACTAATCTTGGGACAGGAGACTCTGGGGCCAACGTCCTGACTTTC.

The J gene is TRBJ2-7, the V gene TRBV6-2 or TRBV6-3, with D possibly matching TRBD1 (6 bases). This CDR3 contains 15 residues. Germline CDR1 MNHEY, CDR2 SVGEGT. Trimming took 0 bases from V and 2 from J, leaving 11 bases between them. As DNA, the CDR3 is TGTGCCAGCAGTTACTCTGGCAGGGGAACCTACGAGCAGTACTTC. It encodes CASSYSGRGTYEQYF.

The chain is built from TRBV30 and TRBJ1-5; tentatively, D is TRBD1 (5 bases). Germline CDR1 reads GTSNPN; CDR2 reads SVGIG (reference sequence). Trimming stripped 5 bases from V and 7 bases from J, with 12 bases between. The CDR3 extends over 12 amino acids. The CDR3 bases are TGTGCCTGGGGTCAGCGGGGCCAGCCCCAGCATTTT. Its translation: CAWGQRGQPQHF.

The chain joins TRBV24-1 to TRBJ2-1; 11 bases map to TRBD2. Germline trimming cut 4 bases from V and 8 bases from J; bases unmatched to any gene: 9. The CDR3 has 16 residues. Looked up from germline, CDR1 is KGHDR and CDR2 is SFDVKD. This CDR3 reads CATSDLTSGGIYEQFF. In DNA, the CDR3 is TGTGCCACCAGTGACCTAACTAGCGGGGGTATTTATGAGCAGTTCTTC.

The rearrangement uses TRBV30 and TRBJ2-3; TRBD2 agrees at 7 bases. CDR1 and CDR2 from the germline V gene are GTSNPN and SVGIG (reference sequence). V lost 2 bases and J lost 4; bases outside the gene matches: 6. The CDR3 loop spans 14 amino acids. The chain's CDR3 is CAWSPMTSPDTQYF. CDR3 bases: TGTGCCTGGAGTCCTATGACTAGCCCAGATACGCAGTATTTT.